These 10 T cell receptor beta chains share one sample of origin, sequenced in a study of blood T cell repertoires in COVID-19. TCRdb keeps only in-frame clones here, not all; method: immunoSEQ multiplex PCR. The sample consists of under 400,000 clones, more than 70% of them appearing once. What was sequenced was peripheral blood. These receptors were obtained from a woman aged 25 to 39 with COVID-19, enrolled during active disease.

This clone was observed a few times. This chain connects TRBV7-3 to TRBJ2-1; D not certain. The CDR3 contains 13 residues. Between the trimmed V and J ends, which lost 5 bases and 0 bases, there was a span of 5 bases. CDR1 and CDR2 (germline): SGHTA, FQGTGA. The CDR3 here is CASSPSSYNEQFF. The DNA for the CDR3 is TGTGCCAGCAGCCCGAGCTCCTACAATGAGCAGTTCTTC.

The chain employs TRBV7-2 and TRBJ2-3; D unresolved. V lost 2 bases and J 5 bases, leaving 5 bases between the germline ends. The CDR3 totals 12 residues. The germline CDR1 and CDR2 sequences are SGHTA and FQGNSA. The CDR3 nucleotides are TGTGCCAGCAGCTTAACTCGAGATACGCAGTATTTT. It specifies CASSLTRDTQYF.

The rearrangement uses TRBV30 and TRBJ2-7, with TRBD2 matching over 10 bases. This CDR3 spans 16 amino acids. V lost 1 base to trimming and J lost 4 bases; unmatched junction nucleotides: 10. Germline loops: CDR1 GTSNPN, CDR2 SVGIG (reference sequence). In DNA form, the CDR3 reads TGTGCCTGGAGTGCCCCCTTAGGACTAGCGGATTACGAGCAGTACTTC. Translation gives CAWSAPLGLADYEQYF.

CDR3 nucleotide sequence: TGTGCCAGCAGTGACATGTCAGGGGTCGGGGCCAACGTCCTGACTTTC. Encoded protein: CASSDMSGVGANVLTF. This chain links TRBV6-4 with TRBJ2-6; D perhaps matches TRBD1 (6 bases). The CDR3 has 16 residues. Germline-derived CDR1 and CDR2 are MRHNA and SNTAGT. Between the trimmed V and J ends, which lost 2 bases and 4 bases, there was a span of 12 bases.

V is TRBV7-9 and J is TRBJ2-1, with D possibly being TRBD1 (6 bases). Germline V gives CDR1 SEHNR, CDR2 FQNEAQ (reference sequence). Between the trimmed V and J ends, which lost 5 bases and 5 bases, there was a span of 13 bases. This CDR3 region has 14 residues. CDR3 nucleotide sequence: TGTGCCAGCAGCCCGACAGGTGCCAACAATGAGCAGTTCTTC. This gives the protein CASSPTGANNEQFF.

The chain employs TRBV19 and TRBJ1-2; tentatively, D is TRBD1 (5 bases). The CDR3 length is 17 residues. Germline V CDR1 and CDR2: LNHDA, SQIVND (reference sequence). V was cut by 3 bases and J by 1 base, with 18 bases left in between. The CDR3 DNA sequence: TGTGCCAGTAGTATTGGGGATACGGACACATATAACTATGGCTACACCTTC. This codes for CASSIGDTDTYNYGYTF.

In nucleotides, the CDR3 is TGTGCCATCCGGGTGGAAGTTGATGGCGAAGCTTTCTTT. It codes for CAIRVEVDGEAFF. This chain links TRBV10-3 with TRBJ1-1; D is uncertain. This CDR3 is built from 13 residues. In germline, CDR1 is ENHRY, CDR2 SYGVKD. The ends were cut back, 8 bases at V and 8 bases at J, with 18 bases in the middle.

This clone was picked up one time. CDR3 bases: TGCGCCAGCAGCCCAGGACTGGGCTTAGATACGCAGTATTTT. It yields the protein CASSPGLGLDTQYF. V usage is TRBV4-3 and J usage is TRBJ2-3, with D possibly TRBD2 on 5 matching bases. Germline V CDR1 and CDR2: LGHNA, YSLEER. The CDR3 is 14 amino acids. The germline V and J ends were trimmed by 4 bases and 5 bases, with 13 bases remaining between them.

The chain is built from TRBV9 and TRBJ1-2; D is uncertain. Trimming stripped 4 bases from V and 0 bases from J, with 10 bases between. The CDR3 is 14 residues long. CDR1 SGDLS and CDR2 YYNGEE come from the germline V gene. The CDR3 region is CASSLRGANYGYTF. CDR3 DNA sequence: TGTGCCAGCAGCTTACGGGGAGCTAACTATGGCTACACCTTC.

This clone was observed a few times. V is TRBV6-4 and J is TRBJ2-2, with D perhaps matching TRBD2 (5 bases). V was pared by 3 bases and J by 4 bases, with 9 bases between. Germline V gene sequence: CDR1 MRHNA, CDR2 SNTAGT. The CDR3 has 14 residues. In nucleotides, the CDR3 is TGTGCCAGCAGTGAGCTGGGGAGCACCGGGGAGCTGTTTTTT. Its protein is CASSELGSTGELFF.